This TCR beta chain originates from a study of response to subunit inactivated influenza vaccine. TCRdb re-derived calls from the RT-PCR reads in MiXCR, one entry per CDR3 protein. The table has fewer than 650,000 distinct CDR3 sequences, 10% to 15% seen once. This clonotype has more than one count but fewer than ten. The sample in question was PBMCs from blood, obtained 45 days after vaccination. This receptor was taken from a middle-aged man who received an inactivated influenza vaccine.

CDR3 in DNA: TGTGCCACCAGTGGCCCGGGGGCAGGGCAAGAGACCCAGTACTTC. Amino acid sequence: CATSGPGAGQETQYF. The V call is TRBV24-1, the J call TRBJ2-5; D possibly uses TRBD1 or TRBD2 (6 bases each). Between the trimmed V and J ends, which lost 5 bases and 2 bases, there was a span of 14 bases. The CDR3 has 15 residues. Germline-derived CDR1 and CDR2 are KGHDR and SFDVKD.